The rows below give T cell receptor beta chains drawn from one sample of a study of beta chain features in type 1 diabetes. The protocol was immunoSEQ multiplex PCR, while the TCRdb copy is restricted to in-frame clones and leaves out a portion. The profile covers some 150,000 clones, with roughly 10% appearing a single time and about 0.6% taken by the ten largest. Sequenced material: central memory CD4+ T cells from blood. These receptors originate from a woman aged 40 to 55 in good health. Both conserved end residues are part of each CDR3. A D gene is named only where the DNA matches it firmly. For some rows the clone size is stated as once, few or many, or as a class when expanded; others skip it.

>TRBJ2-5|TRBV5-1|.|.
TGCGCCAGCAGCTGGGACATTCAAGAGACCCAGTACTTC
CASSWDIQETQYF
>TRBJ2-7|TRBV19|.|TRBD1
TGTGCCAGTAGTACCTCTTTACAGGGGACCTACGAGCAGTACTTC
CASSTSLQGTYEQYF
>TRBJ2-7|TRBV2|many|TRBD2
TGTGCCAGCAGTGTATTAGCGGGCGGGGAGCAGTACTTC
CASSVLAGGEQYF
>TRBJ1-2|TRBV27|.|TRBD1
TGTGCCAGCAGCCCCGGGACAGTCGCATACGGCTACACCTTC
CASSPGTVAYGYTF
>TRBJ2-2|TRBV29-1|.|.
TGCAGCGTTGCCAGGGGAAGCACCGGGGAGCTGTTTTTT
CSVARGSTGELFF
>TRBJ2-1|TRBV19|many|.
TGTGCCAGTGAGGGTGGGTCCGGGGGTAGGGCCAATGAGCAGTTCTTC
CASEGGSGGRANEQFF
>TRBJ2-5|TRBV5-4|few|TRBD2
TGTGCCAGCAGCGGACTAGCGGCTAAAGAGACCCAGTACTTC
CASSGLAAKETQYF
>TRBJ2-7|TRBV28|few|.
TGTGCCAGCAGTCGAGGCAGCTACGAGCAGTACTTC
CASSRGSYEQYF
>TRBJ1-1|TRBV5-6|few|.
TGTGCCAGCAGCTTGGGCGGACCTACCAAACACAGGGCTTTCTTT
CASSLGGPTKHRAFF
>TRBJ1-2|TRBV5-5|.|TRBD1
TGTGCCAGCAGCGCCCACAAAACCGGGACAGAGGTATATGGCTACACCTTC
CASSAHKTGTEVYGYTF
>TRBJ1-1|TRBV6-4|.|TRBD1
TGTGCCAGCAGTAGTTCCGGGACAGGACGGGAAGCTTTCTTT
CASSSSGTGREAFF
>TRBJ2-1|TRBV11-2|few|TRBD1
TGTGCCAGCAGCGCAGCGGACAGGCCCCTGGAGCAGTTCTTC
CASSAADRPLEQFF
>TRBJ2-1|TRBV7-2|.|.
TGTGCCAGCAGCTCCCAGAGCGGTAGCTCCTACAATGAGCAGTTCTTC
CASSSQSGSSYNEQFF
>TRBJ1-5|TRBV19|.|.
TGTGCCTCAGCGACCGTCCAGGGGTTGGGCAATCAGCCCCAGCATTTT
CASATVQGLGNQPQHF
>TRBJ2-5|TRBV4-3|.|.
TGCGCCAGCAGCCAAGGAGGGGGTCTTCAAGAGACCCAGTACTTC
CASSQGGGLQETQYF
>TRBJ1-2|TRBV7-9|.|.
TGTGCCAGCAGCACGGGGGGTTCTAACTATGGCTACACCTTC
CASSTGGSNYGYTF
>TRBJ1-1|TRBV18|few|TRBD1
TGTGCCAGCTCACCAGAACCGGGACAGTATTCAGCTTTCTTT
CASSPEPGQYSAFF
>TRBJ2-7|TRBV15|few|.
TGTGCCACCAGCAGAGTTGGCGGCCTTTCCTACGAGCAGTACTTC
CATSRVGGLSYEQYF
>TRBJ2-2|TRBV2|.|TRBD1
TGTGCCAGCAGCGACCCGGGACAGGGAGGTACCGGGGAGCTGTTTTTT
CASSDPGQGGTGELFF
>TRBJ2-5|TRBV19|few|TRBD2
TGTGCCAGTAGTCCTAGCGGGCCAGAGACCCAGTACTTC
CASSPSGPETQYF
>TRBJ2-1|TRBV6-6|few|.
TGTGCCAGCAGTTACTCACTGGAGAGCTCCTACAATGAGCAGTTCTTC
CASSYSLESSYNEQFF
>TRBJ2-7|TRBV19|.|TRBD2
TGTGCCAGTAGTATTACAGCGGGGGGCACAAACTCCTACGAGCAGTACTTC
CASSITAGGTNSYEQYF
>TRBJ2-2|TRBV2|few|.
TGTGCCAGCAGTGAGTCCAGTTTTCCCGGGGAGCTGTTTTTT
CASSESSFPGELFF
>TRBJ2-5|TRBV19|.|TRBD2
TGTGCCAGTAGAACCGGACTAGCGGGTATCCAAGAGACCCAGTACTTC
CASRTGLAGIQETQYF
>TRBJ1-1|TRBV5-6|few|TRBD1
TGTGCCAGCAGCCCCCGGGACAGATCGAACACTGAAGCTTTCTTT
CASSPRDRSNTEAFF
>TRBJ1-3|TRBV10-3|.|.
TGTGCCATCAGTGAAAGGCAAGGGGCGGCGAACACCATATATTTT
CAISERQGAANTIYF
>TRBJ2-5|TRBV7-7|.|TRBD1
TGTGCCAGCAGCCCGAGTCCAGGGGGAGAGACCCAGTACTTC
CASSPSPGGETQYF
>TRBJ2-3|TRBV6-6|few|.
TGTGCCAGCAGCCTCTTTGGGGCGCAGGGCACAGATACGCAGTATTTT
CASSLFGAQGTDTQYF
>TRBJ2-5|TRBV9|few|.
TGTGCCAGCAGCCCCGCGGGACGGACGATCCAAGAGACCCAGTACTTC
CASSPAGRTIQETQYF
>TRBJ2-3|TRBV18|few|TRBD1
TGTGCCAGCTCTGCAGGACAGGGTAGGAATACGCAGTATTTT
CASSAGQGRNTQYF
>TRBJ1-6|TRBV14|few|.
TGTGCCAGCAGCCCTCCCGGGACACAATATAATTCACCCCTCCACTTT
CASSPPGTQYNSPLHF
>TRBJ1-2|TRBV7-8|.|.
TGTGCCAGCAGCTTAGAAATACCGAGCTATGGCTACACCTTC
CASSLEIPSYGYTF
>TRBJ1-2|TRBV2|.|TRBD1
TGTGCCAGCAGTGACCAAGACAGGGGTCAGGACTTC
CASSDQDRGQDF
>TRBJ2-7|TRBV5-4|.|TRBD1
TGTGCCAGCAGCGCCGCCGGGACAGCGACGAAGTACGAGCAGTACTTC
CASSAAGTATKYEQYF
>TRBJ2-2|TRBV7-2|many|TRBD2
TGTGCCAGCAGCTCGGGGGGGCCGCCATCCGGGGAGCTGTTTTTT
CASSSGGPPSGELFF
>TRBJ2-1|TRBV5-1|few|TRBD2
TGCGCCAGCAAGGTCGCGGGGGGAAGATACAATGAGCAGTTCTTC
CASKVAGGRYNEQFF
>TRBJ2-3|TRBV5-1|few|.
TGCGCCAGCCTGCCGGGGTCAGGCACAGATACGCAGTATTTT
CASLPGSGTDTQYF
>TRBJ2-7|TRBV7-2|few|.
TGTGCCAGCAGCTTAGAGGAGGCCTGGGTCAACGAGCAGTACTTC
CASSLEEAWVNEQYF
>TRBJ2-4|TRBV19|.|.
TGTGCCAGTAGTATTCTGGGGGCAGGAGTTATGAGGTACTTC
CASSILGAGVMRYF
>TRBJ2-7|TRBV11-2|few|TRBD1
TGTGCCAGCAGCTGGGACAGGGCCCTCTACGAGCAGTACTTC
CASSWDRALYEQYF
>TRBJ1-2|TRBV11-2|many|.
TGTGCCAGCAGCTTAGATGGACAGGGCTACACCTTC
CASSLDGQGYTF
>TRBJ2-7|TRBV5-1|few|TRBD2
TGCGCCAGCAGCGTCGGCGGGGGACCTGGGAAGATTTTCGAGCAGTACTTC
CASSVGGGPGKIFEQYF
>TRBJ2-3|TRBV6-6|.|.
TGTGCCAGCGACCGGGGGTGGGCCAGAACAGATACGCAGTATTTT
CASDRGWARTDTQYF
>TRBJ1-4|TRBV11-2|.|.
TGTGCCAGCAGTCCCTCGAGGGGGACAACTAATGAAAAACTGTTTTTT
CASSPSRGTTNEKLFF
>TRBJ2-7|TRBV11-2|few|TRBD2
TGTGCCAGCAGCTTGAGCGGGGGGTACGCCTACGAGCAGTACTTC
CASSLSGGYAYEQYF
>TRBJ1-5|TRBV5-8|few|.
TGTGCCAGCAGTATAGGACAGTTAGGCAATCAGCCCCAGCATTTT
CASSIGQLGNQPQHF
>TRBJ2-7|TRBV7-2|once|TRBD1
TGTGCCAGCAGCAGGGGACAGGCCTACGAGCAGTACTTC
CASSRGQAYEQYF
>TRBJ2-3|TRBV27|few|TRBD1
TGTGCCAGCACCTTGGACAGGTTCACAGATACGCAGTATTTT
CASTLDRFTDTQYF
>TRBJ2-7|TRBV10-3|.|TRBD1
TGTGCCATCAGTGAAGGACAGGGCTTCGAGCAGTACTTC
CAISEGQGFEQYF
>TRBJ1-1|TRBV27|.|.
TGTGCCAGCAGTTTACATGGACAGCTGGGGCCCGCTTTCTTT
CASSLHGQLGPAFF